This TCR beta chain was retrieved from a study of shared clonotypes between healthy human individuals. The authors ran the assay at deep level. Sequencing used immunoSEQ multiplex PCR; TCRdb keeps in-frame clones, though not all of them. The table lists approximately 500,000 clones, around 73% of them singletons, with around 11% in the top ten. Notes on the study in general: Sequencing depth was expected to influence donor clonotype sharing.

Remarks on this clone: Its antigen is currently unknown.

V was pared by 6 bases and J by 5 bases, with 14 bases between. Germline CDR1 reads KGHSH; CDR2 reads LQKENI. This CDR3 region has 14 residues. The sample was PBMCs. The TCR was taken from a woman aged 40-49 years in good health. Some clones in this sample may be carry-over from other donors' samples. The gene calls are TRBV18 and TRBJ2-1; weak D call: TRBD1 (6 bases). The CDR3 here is CASSKDSHDNEQFF. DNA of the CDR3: TGTGCCAGCTCTAAGGACAGCCACGACAATGAGCAGTTCTTC.